These 21 T cell receptor beta chains came from one sample sequenced in a study of blood T cell repertoires in COVID-19. Clones were read by immunoSEQ multiplex PCR, and TCRdb kept only the in-frame ones, dropping some. The sample consists of about 89,000 clones, 90% to 95% of them appearing once. Sample: peripheral blood. The receptor source for this set is a human donor with active COVID-19. The donor label of this sample is uncertain.

This chain connects TRBV11-2 to TRBJ2-3; D might be TRBD2 (7 bases). Trimming took 3 bases from V and 1 from J, leaving 11 bases between them. CDR3 length: 15 residues. CDR1 and CDR2 (germline): SGHAT, FQNNGV. Written as DNA, the CDR3 is TGTGCCAGCAGCTTCGGGGGGCGCGGCACAGATACGCAGTATTTT. Its protein is CASSFGGRGTDTQYF.

The count of this clone is one. CDR3 nucleotide sequence: TGTGCCAGCAGCCAAGCTGGGGGGAAGACCCAGTACTTC. Translation gives CASSQAGGKTQYF. V usage is TRBV3-1 (or the pseudogene TRBV3-2) and J usage is TRBJ2-5, with a tentative D call TRBD2 (6 bases). Trimming cost V 1 base and J 6 bases, with 9 bases left between them. The length of the CDR3 is 13 residues. The germline V gene encodes CDR1 LGHDT and CDR2 YNNKEL (reference sequence).

The chain recombines TRBV28 with TRBJ1-4; 9 bases are shared with TRBD1. V was pared by 5 bases and J by 5 bases, with 6 bases of the junction left unmatched. This CDR3 has 15 residues. The germline V gene has CDR1 MDHEN and CDR2 SYDVKM. The CDR3 sequence is CASSLRQGENEKLFF. In DNA, the CDR3 is TGTGCCAGCAGTCTCCGACAGGGGGAAAATGAAAAACTGTTTTTT.

This clone was detected only a few times. The chain combines TRBV5-1 with TRBJ2-2; D perhaps matches TRBD1 (6 bases). This CDR3 has 15 amino acids. V shed 7 bases and J shed 4 bases, with 17 bases lying between them. Germline CDR1 and CDR2: SGHRS and YFSETQ. As DNA, the CDR3 is TGCGCCAGCTCAGATGTCAGGGGTCCCACCGGGGAGCTGTTTTTT. This sequence encodes CASSDVRGPTGELFF. Drawing the rest from reference TRBV5-1 and TRBJ2-2, the complete variable domain is KAGVTQTPRYLIKTRGQQVTLSCSPISGHRSVSWYQQTPGQGLQFLFEYFSETQRNKGNFPGRFSGRQFSNSRSEMNVSTLELGDSALYLCASSDVRGPTGELFFGEGSRLTVL.

The rearrangement uses TRBV9 and TRBJ1-5, with a possible D match to TRBD1 (5 bases). The CDR3 totals 15 residues. Between the trimmed V and J ends, which lost 0 bases and 4 bases, there was a span of 11 bases. In germline, CDR1 is SGDLS, CDR2 YYNGEE. CDR3 sequence: CASSVAAGWNQPQHF. The CDR3 nucleotides are TGTGCCAGCAGCGTAGCGGCAGGGTGGAATCAGCCCCAGCATTTT.

The chain has TRBV7-8 and TRBJ2-3; 8 nucleotides match TRBD2. Germline V lookup: CDR1 SGHVS, CDR2 FQNEAQ. CDR3 length: 15 residues. V lost 5 bases to trimming and J lost 2 bases; unmatched junction nucleotides: 6. The CDR3 loop is CASSPGLAFTDTQYF. CDR3 DNA sequence: TGTGCCAGCAGCCCTGGACTAGCCTTCACAGATACGCAGTATTTT. The full variable domain, its missing parts supplied by reference TRBV7-8 and TRBJ2-3, is GAGVSQSPRYKVAKRGQDVALRCDPISGHVSLFWYQQALGQGPEFLTYFQNEAQLDKSGLPSDRFFAERPEGSVSTLKIQRTQQEDSAVYLCASSPGLAFTDTQYFGPGTRLTVL.

The gene calls are TRBV6-6 and TRBJ2-7, with 9 bases that match TRBD2. V gave up 4 bases and J gave up 0 bases; unmatched junction bases: 7. The CDR3 is 16 amino acids. Per germline, CDR1 MNHNY and CDR2 SVGAGI (reference sequence). This CDR3 reads CASSSLGREGSYEQYF. The CDR3 bases are TGTGCCAGCAGTTCCCTTGGGCGGGAGGGCTCCTACGAGCAGTACTTC.

The chain carries TRBV3-1 (or the pseudogene TRBV3-2) and TRBJ2-7; 8 bases fit TRBD2. The V and J ends lost 0 bases and 2 bases, in that order; junction bases with no gene match: 3. The CDR3 loop spans 15 amino acids. The germline V gene encodes CDR1 LGHDT and CDR2 YNNKEL (reference sequence). The CDR3 loop reads CASSQEERGTYEQYF. The CDR3, as DNA: TGTGCCAGCAGCCAAGAAGAGCGGGGGACCTACGAGCAGTACTTC.

The chain joins TRBV11-3 to TRBJ2-1; 9 bases map to TRBD2. Germline CDR1 is SGHNT and CDR2 is YENEEA. Trimming removed 1 base from V and 2 bases from J; junction bases left unmatched: 3. CDR3 length: 16 residues. For the CDR3, the DNA is TGTGCCAGCAGCTTAGGATCTAGCGGGACCTACAATGAGCAGTTCTTC. It specifies CASSLGSSGTYNEQFF. Complete variable domain (other parts from reference TRBV11-3 and TRBJ2-1): EAGVVQSPRYKIIEKKQPVAFWCNPISGHNTLYWYLQNLGQGPELLIRYENEEAVDDSQLPKDRFSAERLKGVDSTLKIQPAELGDSAVYLCASSLGSSGTYNEQFFGPGTRLTVL.

V gene TRBV5-5 combines with J gene TRBJ2-5; 10 nucleotides match TRBD1. Trimming at V came to 3 bases and at J to 3 bases, leaving 5 bases not matched to a gene. There are 15 residues in the CDR3. Germline CDR1 reads SGHKS; CDR2 reads YYEKEE (reference sequence). The CDR3: CASSWVTGGKETQYF. In DNA, the CDR3 is TGTGCCAGCAGCTGGGTGACAGGGGGCAAAGAGACCCAGTACTTC. Using reference TRBV5-5 and TRBJ2-5 for the parts outside the CDR3, the full variable domain is DAGVTQSPTHLIKTRGQQVTLRCSPISGHKSVSWYQQVLGQGPQFIFQYYEKEERGRGNFPDRFSARQFPNYSSELNVNALLLGDSALYLCASSWVTGGKETQYFGPGTRLLVL.

The V gene is TRBV24-1, the J gene TRBJ2-1, with 8 nucleotides matching TRBD1. Looked up from germline, CDR1 is KGHDR and CDR2 is SFDVKD. V lost 12 bases and J lost 8; bases outside the gene matches: 8. The CDR3 runs 12 residues. For the CDR3, the DNA is TGTGCCGTTCGGACAGGGCAAGATGAGCAGTTCTTC. Its protein is CAVRTGQDEQFF.

J is TRBJ2-3 and V is TRBV4-3; 9 bases are shared with TRBD2. CDR3 length equals 15 residues. CDR1 is LGHNA, CDR2 YSLEER, per germline. The V gene end was trimmed by 6 bases and the J gene end by 0 bases; junction bases not matched to a gene: 4. The CDR3 spells CASRSSGRSTDTQYF. The CDR3 DNA follows: TGCGCCAGCAGGAGTAGCGGGAGAAGCACAGATACGCAGTATTTT.

The gene calls are TRBV6-5 and TRBJ1-6; TRBD1 matches at 7 bases. The CDR3 runs 15 residues. Germline loops: CDR1 MNHEY, CDR2 SVGAGI. Trimming removed 7 bases from V and 7 bases from J; junction bases left unmatched: 10. CDR3: CASTRGKGYNSPLHF. DNA for the CDR3: TGTGCCAGCACCAGGGGGAAGGGTTACAATTCACCCCTCCACTTT.

This sequence joins TRBV2 and TRBJ2-3, with 7 bases matching TRBD2. This CDR3 comprises 14 residues. Germline V CDR1 and CDR2: SNHLY, FYNNEI. J was trimmed by 4 bases and V by 4 bases; bases with no gene match: 5. CDR3 bases: TGTGCCAGCAGTGCGGGGAGCGGGGCAGATACGCAGTATTTT. It codes for CASSAGSGADTQYF.

CDR3: CASSIAQSSNQPQHF. The CDR3 nucleotides are TGTGCCAGTAGTATAGCACAGAGTAGCAATCAGCCCCAGCATTTT. The V and J genes are TRBV19 and TRBJ1-5; no firm D call. Germline V gene sequence: CDR1 LNHDA, CDR2 SQIVND (reference sequence). V was cut by 1 base and J by 0 bases, with 7 bases left in between. The CDR3 runs to 15 residues.

The chain couples TRBV7-8 to TRBJ2-3, with TRBD1 matching 9 bases. There are 14 residues in the CDR3. V shed 11 bases, J shed 8 bases, and the junction held 14 bases outside the gene matches. The germline V gene has CDR1 SGHVS and CDR2 FQNEAQ. This CDR3 is CAWGTGTGIRTQYF. CDR3 in DNA: TGTGCCTGGGGCACCGGGACAGGGATCCGTACGCAGTATTTT.

This clone was detected a few times. The CDR3 protein is CASSSAARGVSPLHF. CDR3 sequence (DNA): TGTGCCAGCAGCTCCGCTGCCAGGGGTGTTTCACCCCTCCACTTT. The V gene is TRBV7-2, the J gene TRBJ1-6, with TRBD1 as a possible D gene (6 bases). Germline values: CDR1 SGHTA, CDR2 FQGNSA. The V gene lost 4 bases and the J gene lost 9 bases, with 16 bases spanning the gap. The CDR3 loop spans 15 amino acids. The entire variable domain, with the rest obtained from reference TRBV7-2 and TRBJ1-6, is as follows: GAGVSQSPSNKVTEKGKDVELRCDPISGHTALYWYRQSLGQGLEFLIYFQGNSAPDKSGLPSDRFSAERTGGSVSTLTIQRTQQEDSAVYLCASSSAARGVSPLHFGNGTRLTVT.

The J gene is TRBJ2-3, the V gene TRBV11-3; 10 nucleotides align to TRBD2. V shed 2 bases, J shed 4 bases, and the junction held 6 bases outside the gene matches. Looked up from germline, CDR1 is SGHNT and CDR2 is YENEEA. This CDR3 has 16 amino acids. This chain's CDR3 is CASSLIAGGLSDTQYF. CDR3 DNA sequence: TGTGCCAGCAGCTTAATAGCGGGGGGTTTATCAGATACGCAGTATTTT.

V is TRBV5-5 and J is TRBJ1-1; TRBD1 might be the D (6 bases). The germline V gene has CDR1 SGHKS and CDR2 YYEKEE (reference sequence). The V gene lost 0 bases and the J gene lost 5 bases, with 14 bases spanning the gap. The CDR3 consists of 15 residues. CDR3 nucleotide sequence: TGTGCCAGCAGCTTGGCCAAAGGGGGTTATACTGAAGCTTTCTTT. Translated, it gives CASSLAKGGYTEAFF.

The rearrangement joins TRBV6-2 or TRBV6-3 to TRBJ2-7; no clear D gene. The CDR3 length is 13 residues. V lost 4 bases and J 3 bases, leaving 10 bases between the germline ends. CDR1 is MNHEY and CDR2 is SVGEGT in the germline V gene. In nucleotides, the CDR3 is TGTGCCAGCAGTTTCCAGGCAGACTACGAGCAGTACTTC. This sequence encodes CASSFQADYEQYF.

The genes are TRBV28 and TRBJ2-7; 9 nucleotides line up with TRBD1. V shed 6 bases, J shed 4 bases, and the junction held 13 bases outside the gene matches. This CDR3 contains 16 residues. From germline, CDR1 is MDHEN and CDR2 SYDVKM. The CDR3 coding sequence is TGTGCCAGCAGCCCCCAACCGGGACAGGGTACTTACGAGCAGTACTTC. This translates into CASSPQPGQGTYEQYF. The entire variable domain, with the rest obtained from reference TRBV28 and TRBJ2-7, is as follows: DVKVTQSSRYLVKRTGEKVFLECVQDMDHENMFWYRQDPGLGLRLIYFSYDVKMKEKGDIPEGYSVSREKKERFSLILESASTNQTSMYLCASSPQPGQGTYEQYFGPGTRLTVT.